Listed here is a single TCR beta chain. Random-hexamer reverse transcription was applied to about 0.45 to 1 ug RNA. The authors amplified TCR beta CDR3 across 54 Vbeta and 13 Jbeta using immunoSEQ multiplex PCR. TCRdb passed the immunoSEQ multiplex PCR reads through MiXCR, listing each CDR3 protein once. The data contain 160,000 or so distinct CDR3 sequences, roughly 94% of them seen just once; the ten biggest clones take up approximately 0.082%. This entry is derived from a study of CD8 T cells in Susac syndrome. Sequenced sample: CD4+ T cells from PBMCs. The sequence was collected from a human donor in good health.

CDR3 nucleotide sequence: TGTGCCAGCAGTTTACGTCCGCCAATTGGCTACACCTTC. The encoded protein is CASSLRPPIGYTF. The chain links TRBV6-5 to TRBJ1-2; D gene ambiguous. This CDR3 is 13 amino acids long. Trimming removed 4 bases at V and 7 bases at J, with 13 bases between. Germline CDR1 is MNHEY and CDR2 is SVGAGI.